Listed here are 19 T cell receptor beta chains from one sample, sequenced in a study of cytomegalovirus exposure and HLA in healthy donors. With 60 Vbeta and 13 Jbeta primers, the PCR was carried out. Assay: immunoSEQ multiplex PCR; the TCRdb copy retains only in-frame clones and omits some. Among some 200,000 clones listed, around 83% were seen once. Sequencing used PBMCs. These receptors were obtained from a woman between 45 and 65 years old in good health and CMV-seropositive.

V is TRBV9 and J is TRBJ2-1, with 15 positions matching TRBD2. The CDR3 sequence is 18 residues long. Germline trimming cut 2 bases from V and 0 bases from J; bases unmatched to any gene: 3. Germline CDR1 and CDR2: SGDLS and YYNGEE. CDR3 DNA sequence: TGTGCCAGCAGCGTCGGACTAGCGGGGGGGAGCTCCTACAATGAGCAGTTCTTC. Protein: CASSVGLAGGSSYNEQFF.

This clone was found once. The chain is built from TRBV7-2 and TRBJ1-2, with D possibly TRBD1 on 6 matching bases. The germline CDR1 and CDR2 sequences are SGHTA and FQGNSA. Deletions cut 1 base from V and 8 bases from J, with 17 bases between. CDR3 length equals 15 residues. This CDR3 is CASSLEKGGMLGYTF. The DNA of the CDR3 is TGTGCCAGCAGCTTAGAAAAGGGGGGGATGCTGGGCTACACCTTC.

This clone occurred once. This chain connects TRBV19 to TRBJ2-2, with no clear D. This CDR3 comprises 14 residues. Germline V gives CDR1 LNHDA, CDR2 SQIVND (reference sequence). V was cut by 2 bases and J by 1 base, with 5 bases left in between. The CDR3 loop is CASSISMNTGELFF. The CDR3 region has the DNA TGTGCCAGTAGTATATCAATGAACACCGGGGAGCTGTTTTTT.

This rearrangement joins TRBV5-6 to TRBJ2-3, with 8 bases identical to TRBD2. Germline V gives CDR1 SGHDT, CDR2 YYEEEE. The V segment lost 6 bases and the J segment 7 bases; nucleotides outside the gene matches: 4. This CDR3 region has 12 residues. CDR3 DNA: TGTGCCAGCACCTCGGGGGGGAATACGCAGTATTTT. It encodes CASTSGGNTQYF.

V and J are TRBV5-1 and TRBJ2-7; 7 bases are shared with TRBD1. CDR1 and CDR2 from the germline V gene are SGHRS and YFSETQ. V was pared by 1 base and J by 4 bases, with 2 bases of the junction left unmatched. This CDR3 contains 13 residues. The CDR3 bases are TGCGCCAGCAGCTTGACAGGGGCTTACGAGCAGTACTTC. Translating it yields CASSLTGAYEQYF.

This chain uses TRBV5-1 with TRBJ2-2; no clear D. Trimming stripped 0 bases from V and 3 bases from J, with 6 bases between. CDR1 and CDR2 from the germline V gene are SGHRS and YFSETQ. The CDR3 runs 14 residues. CDR3 bases: TGCGCCAGCAGCTTGGTACAGTACACCGGGGAGCTGTTTTTT. The encoded protein is CASSLVQYTGELFF.

This chain links TRBV15 with TRBJ2-1; D may be TRBD1 (6 bases). CDR1 is LNHNV, CDR2 YYDKDF, per germline (reference sequence). With 5 bases removed from V and 4 bases from J, the gap between germline ends came to 18 bases. The CDR3 consists of 16 residues. The chain's CDR3 is CATSALPGAEYNEQFF. CDR3 DNA sequence: TGTGCCACCAGCGCCCTCCCAGGGGCTGAGTACAATGAGCAGTTCTTC. The full variable domain, its missing parts supplied by reference TRBV15 and TRBJ2-1, is DAMVIQNPRYQVTQFGKPVTLSCSQTLNHNVMYWYQQKSSQAPKLLFHYYDKDFNNEADTPDNFQSRRPNTSFCFLDIRSPGLGDTAMYLCATSALPGAEYNEQFFGPGTRLTVL.

This clone was counted once. The chain uses TRBV19 and TRBJ2-3; 8 nucleotides match TRBD2. The CDR3 extends over 15 amino acids. V lost 7 bases, J lost 6 bases, and 12 bases stayed unmatched. Per the germline V gene, CDR1 is LNHDA and CDR2 is SQIVND (reference sequence). The CDR3 region has the DNA TGTGCCAGTACTTTAGCGGGATTAAACTCCGATACGCAGTATTTT. Translated: CASTLAGLNSDTQYF. Complete variable domain (other parts from reference TRBV19 and TRBJ2-3): DGGITQSPKYLFRKEGQNVTLSCEQNLNHDAMYWYRQDPGQGLRLIYYSQIVNDFQKGDIAEGYSVSREKKESFPLTVTSAQKNPTAFYLCASTLAGLNSDTQYFGPGTRLTVL.

The gene calls are TRBV5-4 and TRBJ1-2, with 9 bases fitting TRBD1. Losses at the gene ends were 4 bases for V and 8 bases for J; bases not matched to a gene: 9. Looked up from germline, CDR1 is SGHNT and CDR2 is YYREEE (reference sequence). The CDR3 spans 14 residues. For the CDR3, the DNA is TGTGCCAGCAGCCTACAGGGGGCGCCAGGGGGCTACACCTTC. Encoded protein: CASSLQGAPGGYTF.

The chain links TRBV6-5 to TRBJ1-1; TRBD1 might be the D (5 bases). Per germline, CDR1 MNHEY and CDR2 SVGAGI. This CDR3 has 14 amino acids. Trimming left V 0 bases short and J 2 bases short, with 7 bases between. In DNA, the CDR3 is TGTGCCAGCAGTTACTCGGGACTCAACACTGAAGCTTTCTTT. This sequence encodes CASSYSGLNTEAFF.

This clone turned up a few times. The chain carries TRBV29-1 and TRBJ1-1; D may be TRBD1 (5 bases). The CDR3 is made up of 14 amino acids. Deletions cut 1 base from V and 4 bases from J, with 13 bases between. From germline, CDR1 is SQVTM and CDR2 ANQGSEA. CDR3 DNA sequence: TGCAGCGTTGAAGTAGAAGGGGTGAGCACTGAAGCTTTCTTT. Amino acid sequence: CSVEVEGVSTEAFF.

The chain uses TRBV10-1 and TRBJ2-3, with a tentative D call TRBD2 (6 bases). Between the trimmed V and J ends, which lost 2 bases and 4 bases, there was a span of 13 bases. Germline V gene data show CDR1 as WNHNN and CDR2 as SYGVQD (reference sequence). This CDR3 contains 15 residues. CDR3 DNA: TGCGCCAGCAGTGAGGCTAGCCCGGGGGCAGATACGCAGTATTTT. Protein sequence: CASSEASPGADTQYF.

The CDR3 region is CASSLVGQPMETQYF. The CDR3 DNA sequence: TGCGCCAGCAGCTTGGTTGGGCAACCTATGGAGACCCAGTACTTC. This chain uses TRBV5-1 with TRBJ2-5; D call uncertain. V was shortened by 0 bases and J by 5 bases, with 14 bases between the two germline ends. The CDR3 sequence is 15 residues long. Germline V gives CDR1 SGHRS, CDR2 YFSETQ. The full variable domain, its missing parts supplied by reference TRBV5-1 and TRBJ2-5, is KAGVTQTPRYLIKTRGQQVTLSCSPISGHRSVSWYQQTPGQGLQFLFEYFSETQRNKGNFPGRFSGRQFSNSRSEMNVSTLELGDSALYLCASSLVGQPMETQYFGPGTRLLVL.

The chain carries TRBV5-4 and TRBJ2-3; maybe TRBD2 (5 bases). This CDR3 spans 13 amino acids. Germline CDR1 SGHNT, CDR2 YYREEE (reference sequence). The V end was cut by 6 bases, the J end by 2 bases, with 10 bases between. For the CDR3, the DNA is TGTGCCAGCAAAAAGCGGTCCACAGATACGCAGTATTTT. Translation: CASKKRSTDTQYF.

The DNA of the CDR3 is TGCAGCGTTGTAGTAGCGGAAGAGACCCAGTACTTC. Translation: CSVVVAEETQYF. The genes are TRBV29-1 and TRBJ2-5; possibly TRBD2 for D (6 bases). The CDR3 extends over 12 amino acids. Trimming pared 4 bases from V and 3 bases from J, leaving 9 bases between. Per the germline V gene, CDR1 is SQVTM and CDR2 is ANQGSEA.

Remarks on this clone: One end of the junction varies from germline; a read error may be responsible. V is TRBV7-9 and J is TRBJ2-3, with 7 bases matching TRBD2. CDR1 and CDR2 from the germline V gene are SEHNR and FQNEAQ (reference sequence). The CDR3 extends over 17 amino acids. CDR3 residues: CSSSLAGEGRSPDTQYF. CDR3 in DNA: TGTTCCAGCAGCTTGGCCGGGGAGGGGAGAAGTCCAGATACGCAGTATTTT.

The chain joins TRBV29-1 to TRBJ2-7; perhaps TRBD2 as D (5 bases). The CDR3 consists of 11 residues. V was pared by 7 bases and J by 5 bases, with 12 bases between. From germline, CDR1 is SQVTM and CDR2 ANQGSEA. In DNA, the CDR3 is TGCAGCGCCGGGAAGGGTGACGAGCAGTACTTC. Encoded protein: CSAGKGDEQYF.

The J gene is TRBJ1-1, the V gene TRBV27; weak D call: TRBD1 (5 bases). CDR1 and CDR2 from the germline V gene are MNHEY and SMNVEV (reference sequence). This CDR3 is 16 amino acids long. Trimming took off 1 base at V and 5 bases at J, with 17 bases between the two ends. The CDR3 nucleotides read TGTGCCAGCAGTTTATTTGCCGGCAGGGAAGAAACTGAAGCTTTCTTT. Its translation is CASSLFAGREETEAFF.

This chain uses TRBV5-1 with TRBJ2-7; TRBD2 is a possible D gene (6 bases). The CDR3 is made up of 15 amino acids. V lost 0 bases, J lost 4 bases, and 14 bases lay in between. Germline V gene lookup returns CDR1 SGHRS and CDR2 YFSETQ. The DNA of the CDR3 is TGCGCCAGCAGCTTGGGACCCACGGGGGTATACGAGCAGTACTTC. Its translation: CASSLGPTGVYEQYF.